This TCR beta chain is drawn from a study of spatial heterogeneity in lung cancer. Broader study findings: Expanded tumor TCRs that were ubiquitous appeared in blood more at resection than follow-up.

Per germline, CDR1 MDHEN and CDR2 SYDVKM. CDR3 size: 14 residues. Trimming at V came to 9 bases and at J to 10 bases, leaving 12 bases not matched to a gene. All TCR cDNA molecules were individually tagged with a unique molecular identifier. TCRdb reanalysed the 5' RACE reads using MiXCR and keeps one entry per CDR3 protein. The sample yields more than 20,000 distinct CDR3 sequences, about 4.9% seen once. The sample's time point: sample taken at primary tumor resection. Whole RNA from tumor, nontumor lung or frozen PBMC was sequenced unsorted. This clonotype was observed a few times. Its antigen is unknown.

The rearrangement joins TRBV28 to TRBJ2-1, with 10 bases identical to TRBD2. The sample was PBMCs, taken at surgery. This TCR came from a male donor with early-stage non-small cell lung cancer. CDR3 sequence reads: CASSGASGRGEQFF. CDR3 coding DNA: TGTGCCAGTTCAGGGGCTAGCGGGAGAGGCGAGCAGTTCTTC. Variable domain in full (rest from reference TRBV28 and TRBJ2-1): DVKVTQSSRYLVKRTGEKVFLECVQDMDHENMFWYRQDPGLGLRLIYFSYDVKMKEKGDIPEGYSVSREKKERFSLILESASTNQTSMYLCASSGASGRGEQFFGPGTRLTVL.